This T cell receptor (beta chain) was obtained from a study of T cells in Graves' hyperthyroidism and ophthalmopathy (dated by TCRdb to between 2018 and 2021). Regarding the study in general: Peripheral blood samples were taken at initial diagnosis, before any treatment was given. Once sampling was done, hyperthyroidism patients were given methimazole at a starting dose of 30 mg daily, whereas ophthalmopathy patients were given high-dose intravenous methylprednisolone. An independent validation cohort of around 19 hyperthyroidism patients and approximately 16 patients who later progressed to ophthalmopathy tested prospective prediction of ophthalmopathy. TCR Vbeta CDR3 sequencing of 140 or so peripheral blood samples (roughly 41 ophthalmopathy, roughly 72 hyperthyroidism and approximately 17 progressor patients) is reported in the paper. To identify distinguishing TCR V-J signatures, a discovery cohort of about a hundred patients was used, comprising fewer than 45 with Graves' ophthalmopathy and around 60 with stable Graves' hyperthyroidism. For training and testing, the 100 or so patients in the discovery cohort were randomly divided in a 7:3 ratio. In several Graves' hyperthyroidism patients, the study also compared T-cell repertoires from thyroid tissue with T-cell repertoires from blood. The paper as a whole reports these results and caveats: Most expanded thyroid clonotypes (frequency above 0.001) were also detected in blood, a finding suggesting that blood repertoires may reflect thyroid immune responses. In validation, the model predicted progression to ophthalmopathy a median of roughly 6.2 months before onset, with about 71% sensitivity and 72.22% specificity. No statistical method was used to set the sample size in advance, and investigators knew the group allocation. In cross-validation, a model built on a 13 V-J signature told ophthalmopathy apart from stable hyperthyroidism with just under 90% sensitivity and about 81% specificity, and in testing the same model reached 80%/75%.

Amplification of TCR beta CDR3 regions was carried out from RNA transcripts. For the first round of RT-PCR on the TCR CDR3, the HTBI primer set was used together with the Qiagen OneStep RT-PCR kit. Libraries were constructed in a second round of multiplex PCR, after which size selection and purification were carried out. Libraries were sequenced paired-end with 100 bp reads on an Illumina HiSeq2000. The study's own analysis went as follows. SOAPnuke was used to process the raw data, throwing out any read that contained adapters or uncalled bases, had a mean Phred below 15, or lacked an exact constant-primer or identifier match. High-quality paired reads were merged using COPE v1.2.5, and each unique nucleotide sequence was defined as a clonotype. Clonotypes were aligned to IMGT TRBV, TRBD and TRBJ reference segments using MiTCR v1.1. Only V-J combinations with frequency above 0.0001, covering about 99% of repertoires, were analysed. A TCS score was defined as the ratio of F50 (clonal expansion) to E x V (chaos), with BLOSUM62-based TCRdist applied between CDR3 peptides within each V-J. Welch's t-statistics and random forest reduced 450 to 600 V-J features to roughly 13, which were used in a naive Bayes classifier (R e1071). TCRdb reworked the public reads: Q25 trimming with fastp, MiXCR clone assembly, productive beta chains retained. CDR3 protein duplicates are merged, each entry listing the most common genes and DNA. These V and J calls are TCRdb output, not the study's own analysis. This sample gives hundreds of thousands of distinct CDR3 sequences in total; 13% of them show up just once. The ten largest clones represent 9.2% of the sample.

This clonotype occurred a few times. Its antigen is currently not known. No base-level quality is on record; no much larger clone is a single base apart. Stable Graves' hyperthyroidism was defined as no progression to ophthalmopathy during 18 months of follow-up. The hyperthyroidism patients were between 18 and 65 years old and newly diagnosed, with a disease duration of less than 2 months. Exclusion was applied to patients with uncontrolled infections, other autoimmune diseases, pregnancy or lactation. Diagnoses relied on clinical symptoms, serum thyroxine and TRAb, thyroid ultrasound and orbital computed tomography. PBMCs were separated from 10 ml of fresh peripheral blood using Ficoll-Paque density gradient centrifugation. Total RNA was extracted using Trizol reagent, and RNA quality was assessed on an Agilent 2100 Bioanalyzer. The CDR3 holds 13 amino acids from the cysteine to the phenylalanine. The DNA shown is the 39-base CDR3, in frame from base 1. From the germline V gene, CDR1 is ENHRY and CDR2 is SYGVKD. V is cut by 5 bases and J by 8 bases, and the space between the germline ends is 10 bases.

The rearrangement joined TRBV10-3 to TRBJ1-6, with the D segment identity uncertain. Sequences were obtained from blood. The clonotype comes from a woman younger than 30 with Graves' hyperthyroidism. The CDR3 reads CAISTGVDSPLHF. The DNA sequence follows: TGTGCCATCAGTACCGGGGTTGATTCACCCCTCCACTTT.